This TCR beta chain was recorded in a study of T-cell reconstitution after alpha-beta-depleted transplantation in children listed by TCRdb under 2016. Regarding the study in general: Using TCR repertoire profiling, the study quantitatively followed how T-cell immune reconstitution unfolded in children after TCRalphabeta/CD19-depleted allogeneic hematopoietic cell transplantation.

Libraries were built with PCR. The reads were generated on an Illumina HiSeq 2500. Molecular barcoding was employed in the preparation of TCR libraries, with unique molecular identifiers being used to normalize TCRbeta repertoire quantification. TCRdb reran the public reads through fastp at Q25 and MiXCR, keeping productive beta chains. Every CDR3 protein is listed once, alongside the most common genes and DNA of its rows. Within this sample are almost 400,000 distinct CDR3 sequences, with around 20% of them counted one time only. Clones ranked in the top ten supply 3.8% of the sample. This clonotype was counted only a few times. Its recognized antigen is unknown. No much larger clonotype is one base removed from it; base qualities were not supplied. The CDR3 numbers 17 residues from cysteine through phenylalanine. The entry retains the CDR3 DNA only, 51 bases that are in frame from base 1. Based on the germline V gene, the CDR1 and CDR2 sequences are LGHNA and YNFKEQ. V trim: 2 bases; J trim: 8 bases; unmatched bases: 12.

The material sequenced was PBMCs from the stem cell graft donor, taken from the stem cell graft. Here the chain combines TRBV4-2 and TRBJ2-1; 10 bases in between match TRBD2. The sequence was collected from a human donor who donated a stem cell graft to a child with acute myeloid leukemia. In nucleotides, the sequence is TGTGCCAGCAGCCAACCCGGGCTAGCGGGAGTTGGCGATGAGCAGTTCTTC. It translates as CASSQPGLAGVGDEQFF.